This T cell receptor beta chain was sequenced in a study of CXCR3-negative and CXCR3-positive naive CD8 T cells. Findings and limits, study-wide: Naive subsets were similarly diverse, while memory CD8+ repertoires were much less diverse. In CXCR3-positive naive cells, the TRB CDR3s were more hydrophobic than in CXCR3-negative naive cells.

The germline CDR1 and CDR2 sequences are WSHSY and SAAADI. The CDR3 spans 17 residues. About this clonotype: The antigen is unknown.

TRB cDNA was prepared as libraries by UMI-labeled 5' RACE. TCRdb derives one entry per CDR3 protein from the 5' RACE reads, leaving out DNA. This specimen shows 130,000 or so distinct CDR3 sequences; the ten leading clones hold around 0.37%. The sample consisted of naive CXCR3+ CD8+ T cells from blood. The subset was: CD45RO-CCR7+CD27+CD95- naive CD8+ T cells expressing CXCR3 (TNR3+). The chain couples TRBV10-2 to TRBJ2-1; TCRdb picks TRBD2, but there is no DNA to check that call. This sequence was found in a human donor in good health. Some clones in this sample may be carry-over from other donors' samples. The CDR3 here is CASRKIQAGEGYNEQFF.